Sequencing of this T cell receptor beta chain was carried out in a study of blood T cell repertoires in COVID-19. At the level of the study: From the United States, Italy and Spain came samples of acute and convalescent COVID-19. Sample material is recorded as cDNA or gDNA derived from T cells, B-cell-depleted T cells, or PBMCs.

Authors' methods: By means of reference gene primer amplification, nucleated cell counts were estimated. This table comes from immunoSEQ multiplex PCR, and its TCRdb copy is limited to in-frame clones, with some not included. The V and J calls and clone size are taken from that table; D and trimming were inferred from the DNA. Altogether about 140,000 clones are present, around 80% being singletons, with the ten largest covering approximately 3.6%. Germline CDR1 is MNHEY and CDR2 is SMNVEV (reference sequence). There are 14 residues in the CDR3. V was clipped by 7 bases and J by 8 bases, with 15 bases between them.

Sequencing used peripheral blood. The V and J genes are TRBV27 and TRBJ1-6; no definite D call. The receptor was isolated from a man aged 55 to 69 with acute or convalescent COVID-19. CDR3: CASNSVGVHSPLHF. CDR3 sequence (DNA): TGTGCCAGCAACTCCGTCGGGGTTCATTCACCCCTCCACTTT.